The next 20 T cell receptor beta chains were all read from a single sample in a study of T cell changes during pregnancy in multiple sclerosis (dated by TCRdb to between 2019 and 2020). The method behind the library was the immunoSEQ multiplex PCR assay. Held by TCRdb, this immuneACCESS table contains in-frame sequences only and omits some clones. Under half of the omission traces to an unresolved V gene where checked; the cause of the rest is unknown. The sample table lists 33,000 or so clones, about 88% of them with a count of one. The top ten constitute roughly 5% of the sample. The sample consisted of peripheral blood, taken in the third trimester of pregnancy. Receptor source: a female donor in good health, enrolled as a control in a pregnancy study.

This chain uses TRBV5-1 with TRBJ2-5; 7 bases fit TRBD1. This CDR3 is built from 17 residues. Germline assignment: CDR1 SGHRS and CDR2 YFSETQ. V shed 0 bases, J shed 5 bases, and the junction held 13 bases outside the gene matches. CDR3 bases: TGCGCCAGCAGCTTGGGCGGACCCGGGACAGTTGTGGAGACCCAGTACTTC. Translated: CASSLGGPGTVVETQYF.

The chain couples TRBV15 to TRBJ1-5; 9 positions match TRBD1. CDR1 is LNHNV, CDR2 YYDKDF, per germline (reference sequence). The ends lost 0 bases at V and 6 bases at J; junction bases unmatched: 6. This CDR3 is built from 16 residues. The CDR3 protein is CATSRDPGQGGQPQHF. CDR3 DNA sequence: TGTGCCACCAGCAGAGATCCGGGACAGGGAGGTCAGCCCCAGCATTTT.

This chain joins TRBV9 and TRBJ1-2, with 9 bases aligning to TRBD1. The CDR3 is 16 amino acids. V lost 2 bases and J lost 3; bases outside the gene matches: 8. Looked up from germline, CDR1 is SGDLS and CDR2 is YYNGEE. The CDR3 DNA sequence: TGTGCCAGCAGCGTTGGATCGGGACAGGGAGACTATGGCTACACCTTC. Translating gives CASSVGSGQGDYGYTF.

The table lists this clone with a few counts. This chain uses TRBV12-5 with TRBJ2-3; 14 positions agree with TRBD2. This CDR3 has 16 amino acids. From germline, CDR1 is LGHNT and CDR2 FRNRAP. Trimming removed 5 bases from V and 1 base from J; junction bases left unmatched: 2. The CDR3: CASGPGLAGGTDTQYF. DNA of the CDR3: TGTGCTAGTGGTCCGGGACTAGCGGGGGGCACAGATACGCAGTATTTT.

The chain couples TRBV11-3 to TRBJ1-1, with D possibly matching TRBD1 (6 bases). The CDR3 loop spans 15 amino acids. Germline loops: CDR1 SGHNT, CDR2 YENEEA. The V end lost 0 bases, the J end lost 6 bases, and 14 bases lay between the germline ends. The CDR3 coding sequence is TGTGCCAGCAGCTTAGAACCGGGACAATGGTCTGAAGCTTTCTTT. It translates to CASSLEPGQWSEAFF. The full variable domain, in which reference TRBV11-3 and TRBJ1-1 provide the parts outside the CDR3, is EAGVVQSPRYKIIEKKQPVAFWCNPISGHNTLYWYLQNLGQGPELLIRYENEEAVDDSQLPKDRFSAERLKGVDSTLKIQPAELGDSAVYLCASSLEPGQWSEAFFGQGTRLTVV.

This clone was observed once. V and J are TRBV5-5 and TRBJ1-2, with D possibly matching TRBD1 (5 bases). The CDR3 contains 14 residues. In germline, CDR1 is SGHKS, CDR2 YYEKEE (reference sequence). With 0 bases removed from V and 1 base from J, the gap between germline ends came to 7 bases. CDR3 protein: CASSLGGVNYGYTF. CDR3 in DNA: TGTGCCAGCAGCTTGGGGGGGGTTAACTATGGCTACACCTTC.

This chain uses TRBV2 with TRBJ2-2, with D perhaps matching TRBD2 (6 bases). There are 18 residues in the CDR3. Deletions cut 7 bases from V and 2 bases from J, with 23 bases between. Germline lookup yields CDR1 SNHLY and CDR2 FYNNEI. In DNA form, the CDR3 reads TGTGCCAGCACTAGAGAGCTTATGGGGACTGGTAACACCGGGGAGCTGTTTTTT. This translates into CASTRELMGTGNTGELFF.

The DNA of the CDR3 is TGTGCCAGCAGCGGTGACAGGGGGCATCAGCCCCAGCATTTT. Amino acid sequence: CASSGDRGHQPQHF. The V and J genes are TRBV7-9 and TRBJ1-5; 10 bases map to TRBD1. V trimming: 5 bases; J trimming: 5 bases; junction bases outside the gene matches: 3. The CDR3 totals 14 residues. CDR1 SEHNR and CDR2 FQNEAQ come from the germline V gene (reference sequence).

V is TRBV5-1 and J is TRBJ1-2; 10 nucleotides line up with TRBD1. CDR1 and CDR2 (germline): SGHRS, YFSETQ. The CDR3 totals 17 residues. After removal of 4 bases from V and 0 bases from J, the junction contained 9 bases not matched to a gene. The CDR3 protein is CASSPGTGVRANYGYTF. The CDR3 DNA follows: TGCGCCAGCAGCCCCGGGACAGGGGTAAGGGCTAACTATGGCTACACCTTC.

The rearrangement joins TRBV5-4 to TRBJ1-3; D is unclear. Per the germline V gene, CDR1 is SGHNT and CDR2 is YYREEE (reference sequence). The CDR3 extends over 15 amino acids. V was pared by 4 bases and J by 2 bases, with 13 bases between. Here the CDR3 DNA reads TGTGCCAGCAGCCCCTCGGTTACCCCTGGAAACACCATATATTTT. Its translation is CASSPSVTPGNTIYF.

V is TRBV7-9 and J is TRBJ1-3, with 8 bases aligning to TRBD1. Looked up from germline, CDR1 is SEHNR and CDR2 is FQNEAQ (reference sequence). With 2 bases clipped from V and 2 bases from J, the junction kept 5 bases outside the gene matches. This CDR3 contains 16 residues. CDR3 residues: CASSLPGGKAGNTIYF. The CDR3 DNA follows: TGTGCCAGCAGCTTACCAGGGGGCAAGGCTGGAAACACCATATATTTT. Full variable domain (remainder filled in from reference TRBV7-9 and TRBJ1-3): DTGVSQNPRHKITKRGQNVTFRCDPISEHNRLYWYRQTLGQGPEFLTYFQNEAQLEKSRLLSDRFSAERPKGSFSTLEIQRTEQGDSAMYLCASSLPGGKAGNTIYFGEGSWLTVV.

This chain connects TRBV4-1 to TRBJ1-1; D not certain. V lost 3 bases and J lost 5, with 19 bases in between. The germline CDR1 and CDR2 sequences are MGHRA and YSYEKL. The length of the CDR3 is 16 residues. CDR3 nucleotides: TGCGCCAGCAGCCACTTTTCAGGAGGAGGCGGGACTGAAGCTTTCTTT. It encodes CASSHFSGGGGTEAFF.

The chain is built from TRBV5-1 and TRBJ2-1; the D gene is possibly TRBD1 (6 bases). Germline CDR1 SGHRS, CDR2 YFSETQ. This CDR3 comprises 18 residues. Deletions cut 4 bases from V and 0 bases from J, with 20 bases between. Here the CDR3 DNA reads TGCGCCAGCAGCCCCTTCGACAGGACTCATAGCTCCTACAATGAGCAGTTCTTC. Translation: CASSPFDRTHSSYNEQFF.

The V call is TRBV6-5, the J call TRBJ2-3; TRBD2 might be the D (5 bases). CDR3 length equals 15 residues. CDR1 and CDR2 from the germline V gene are MNHEY and SVGAGI. V was cut by 0 bases and J by 0 bases, with 7 bases left in between. The CDR3 sequence: CASSYSRESTDTQYF. The CDR3 DNA follows: TGTGCCAGCAGTTACTCTAGGGAGAGCACAGATACGCAGTATTTT.

The chain joins TRBV19 to TRBJ1-2; 9 bases line up with TRBD1. CDR1 is LNHDA and CDR2 is SQIVND in the germline V gene (reference sequence). The length of the CDR3 is 14 residues. V lost 3 bases, J lost 2 bases, and 1 base stayed unmatched. CDR3 amino acids: CASSMGTGNYGYTF. The CDR3, as DNA: TGTGCCAGTAGTATGGGGACAGGGAACTATGGCTACACCTTC.

The chain employs TRBV4-1 and TRBJ1-2; 7 bases line up with TRBD1. This CDR3 region has 13 residues. Trimming at V came to 3 bases and at J to 8 bases, leaving 6 bases not matched to a gene. In germline, CDR1 is MGHRA, CDR2 YSYEKL. DNA for the CDR3: TGCGCCAGCAGCCACCCTGACAGGGACGGCTACACCTTC. It specifies CASSHPDRDGYTF.

The chain joins TRBV6-1 to TRBJ1-5, with D possibly matching TRBD1 (5 bases). Germline V gene lookup returns CDR1 MNHNS and CDR2 SASEGT. The V gene lost 2 bases and the J gene lost 2 bases, with 10 bases spanning the gap. The CDR3 sequence is 15 residues long. The CDR3 loop is CASSETGEGNQPQHF. The CDR3 nucleotides read TGTGCCAGCAGTGAAACGGGGGAGGGCAATCAGCCCCAGCATTTT.

This clone has just one count. The rearrangement links TRBV2 to TRBJ2-7; the D is unclear. V dropped 8 bases and J dropped 3 bases, with 17 bases sitting between them. CDR1 SNHLY and CDR2 FYNNEI come from the germline V gene. The CDR3 loop spans 14 amino acids. CDR3 protein: CASEKTPPDYEQYF. CDR3 DNA: TGTGCCAGCGAAAAGACTCCGCCGGACTACGAGCAGTACTTC.

The chain employs TRBV6-6 and TRBJ1-2, with D possibly matching TRBD1 (5 bases). V gave up 0 bases and J gave up 6 bases, with 5 bases separating them. The CDR3 runs 12 residues. CDR1 is MNHNY and CDR2 is SVGAGI in the germline V gene (reference sequence). The CDR3 DNA sequence: TGTGCCAGCAGTTACTCGACAGATGGCTACACCTTC. Amino acid sequence: CASSYSTDGYTF.

The chain couples TRBV7-9 to TRBJ2-7, with 7 bases that match TRBD2. This CDR3 is built from 15 residues. Trimming cost V 6 bases and J 7 bases; bases outside gene matches: 15. The germline gives CDR1 SEHNR, CDR2 FQNEAQ (reference sequence). The DNA of the CDR3 is TGTGCCAGCAGTTCGGGGGGACCGGGCCTGATTGAGCAGTACTTC. Protein: CASSSGGPGLIEQYF.